A selection of T cell receptor beta chains follows, all from one sample in a study of T cell repertoires in ileal Crohn's disease. This table comes from immunoSEQ multiplex PCR, and its TCRdb copy is limited to in-frame clones, with some not included. Among 30,000 or so clones listed, approximately 78% were seen once. Source material: ileal tissue. The source is an adult with Crohn's disease. Each CDR3 is given with its conserved first and last residue. D genes are given only for firm matches. The size entry is marked missing in some rows and otherwise reads once, few, many or a size class.

j_gene,v_gene,abundance,d_gene,CDR3aa,CDR3nt
TRBJ2-3,TRBV7-2,NA,NA,CASSQSGGSTDTQYF,TGTGCCAGCAGCCAATCGGGGGGCTCCACAGATACGCAGTATTTT
TRBJ1-2,TRBV5-1,once,NA,CASSLGTASNYGYTF,TGCGCCAGCAGCTTGGGGACAGCGTCAAACTATGGCTACACCTTC
TRBJ1-4,TRBV12-5,once,NA,CASGLVLGGTNEKLFF,TGTGCTAGTGGTTTGGTACTAGGGGGAACTAATGAAAAACTGTTTTTT
TRBJ1-2,TRBV7-9,NA,NA,CASSLAGSSYGYTF,TGTGCCAGCAGCTTGGCGGGGAGTAGCTATGGCTACACCTTC
TRBJ2-1,TRBV27,NA,TRBD2,CASSLSRLAGDNEQFF,TGTGCCAGCAGTTTATCAAGACTAGCGGGAGACAATGAGCAGTTCTTC
TRBJ1-2,TRBV4-3,once,NA,CASSPGRAANYGYTF,TGCGCCAGCAGCCCCGGGAGGGCAGCCAACTATGGCTACACCTTC
TRBJ2-5,TRBV11-3,NA,TRBD1,CASSLQGASETQYF,TGTGCCAGCAGTTTACAGGGGGCGAGTGAGACCCAGTACTTC
TRBJ2-2,TRBV10-1,once,NA,CASSDQAATGELFF,TGCGCCAGCAGTGACCAGGCTGCCACCGGGGAGCTGTTTTTT
TRBJ1-2,TRBV7-9,NA,NA,CASSRGAQGRIYGYTF,TGTGCCAGCAGCCGAGGGGCCCAGGGGCGTATTTATGGCTACACCTTC
TRBJ2-2,TRBV5-6,NA,NA,CASSLGPGNQELFF,TGTGCCAGCAGCTTGGGCCCAGGAAACCAGGAGCTGTTTTTT
TRBJ1-2,TRBV5-6,NA,NA,CASSPSGSRSLNYGYTF,TGTGCCAGCAGCCCGTCAGGGTCCAGATCTCTTAACTATGGCTACACCTTC
TRBJ2-1,TRBV4-3,NA,NA,CASSQAHWGGEQFF,TGCGCCAGCAGCCAAGCCCATTGGGGAGGTGAGCAGTTCTTC
TRBJ2-1,TRBV7-2,NA,TRBD2,CASSPKPPGLAGNEQFF,TGTGCCAGCAGCCCCAAGCCCCCGGGACTAGCGGGCAATGAGCAGTTCTTC
TRBJ1-6,TRBV9,NA,NA,CASSAFTMNSPLHF,TGTGCCAGCAGTGCCTTTACAATGAATTCACCCCTCCACTTT
TRBJ2-6,TRBV7-9,NA,TRBD1,CASTARGLTSGANVLTF,TGTGCCAGCACCGCCAGGGGGCTCACCTCTGGGGCCAACGTCCTGACTTTC
TRBJ1-4,TRBV27,NA,NA,CASRSDRRATNEKLFF,TGTGCCAGCAGATCCGACAGGCGTGCAACTAATGAAAAACTGTTTTTT
TRBJ1-2,TRBV12-5,NA,TRBD1,CASGLPRTGVGYTF,TGTGCTAGTGGTTTGCCTAGGACAGGGGTTGGCTACACCTTC
TRBJ2-5,TRBV7-8,NA,NA,CASSSTRGAYQETQYF,TGTGCCAGCAGCTCCACTCGTGGGGCGTACCAAGAGACCCAGTACTTC
TRBJ1-6,TRBV10-3,NA,NA,CAIRTVNSPLHF,TGTGCCATCCGGACAGTAAATTCACCCCTCCACTTT
TRBJ1-4,TRBV9,NA,NA,CASSTGPGDNEKLFF,TGTGCCAGCAGCACAGGTCCGGGAGATAATGAAAAACTGTTTTTT
TRBJ1-1,TRBV30,NA,NA,CAWSGRQGFWDTEAFF,TGTGCCTGGAGTGGGAGGCAGGGGTTTTGGGACACTGAAGCTTTCTTT
TRBJ2-3,TRBV6-4,NA,TRBD2,CASSDSGLDTDTQYF,TGTGCCAGCAGTGACTCGGGACTAGACACAGATACGCAGTATTTT
TRBJ1-1,TRBV29-1,NA,NA,CSVLTWETEAFF,TGCAGCGTGCTGACTTGGGAGACTGAAGCTTTCTTT
TRBJ1-2,TRBV19,NA,NA,CASSIPFVNYGYTF,TGTGCCAGTAGTATTCCCTTCGTTAACTATGGCTACACCTTC
TRBJ1-3,TRBV6-5,NA,NA,CATIGDSGNTIYF,TGTGCCACCATAGGAGACTCTGGAAACACCATATATTTT
TRBJ2-3,TRBV5-1,NA,NA,CASQDGDTDTQYF,TGCGCCAGCCAGGACGGGGACACAGATACGCAGTATTTT
TRBJ2-7,TRBV5-5,NA,NA,CASSLVGDISYEQYF,TGTGCCAGCAGCCTAGTCGGGGACATCTCCTACGAGCAGTACTTC
TRBJ1-2,TRBV6-1,NA,TRBD1,CASSGQDRGAHGYTF,TGTGCCAGCAGTGGCCAGGACAGGGGAGCCCATGGCTACACCTTC
TRBJ2-2,TRBV7-2,NA,NA,CASSPVGGGTGELFF,TGTGCCAGCAGCCCGGTAGGGGGGGGCACCGGGGAGCTGTTTTTT
TRBJ2-7,TRBV5-1,once,NA,CASSGIQGNYYEQYF,TGCGCCAGCAGCGGGATACAGGGCAACTACTACGAGCAGTACTTC
TRBJ2-4,TRBV18,NA,TRBD1,CASSQNYRGQSIQYF,TGTGCCAGCTCACAAAATTACAGGGGGCAGAGCATTCAGTACTTC
TRBJ1-4,TRBV5-6,NA,TRBD1,CASSYRTGVLEKLFF,TGTGCCAGCAGCTACCGGACAGGGGTTTTGGAAAAACTGTTTTTT
TRBJ1-2,TRBV6-5,NA,NA,CASSLQGFGYGYTF,TGTGCCAGCAGTCTACAGGGTTTCGGCTATGGCTACACCTTC
TRBJ2-1,TRBV5-1,NA,NA,CASSRQEGIDEQFF,TGCGCCAGCAGCCGGCAGGAGGGAATCGATGAGCAGTTCTTC
TRBJ2-2,TRBV4-1,once,NA,CASSQGGANTGELFF,TGCGCCAGCAGCCAAGGGGGGGCGAACACCGGGGAGCTGTTTTTT
TRBJ1-1,TRBV6-4,NA,NA,CASSPSPGNTEAFF,TGTGCCAGCAGTCCCTCCCCGGGGAACACTGAAGCTTTCTTT
TRBJ1-1,TRBV5-6,NA,TRBD1,CASSLWGQGASNTEAFF,TGTGCCAGCAGCTTGTGGGGACAGGGGGCTTCGAACACTGAAGCTTTCTTT
TRBJ2-5,TRBV4-3,NA,TRBD1,CASSQVTGRRETQYF,TGCGCCAGCAGCCAAGTGACAGGGCGGCGAGAGACCCAGTACTTC
TRBJ1-2,TRBV19,NA,TRBD1,CASTPGQGYGYTF,TGTGCCAGTACCCCGGGACAGGGCTATGGCTACACCTTC
TRBJ2-1,TRBV19,NA,TRBD1,CASSIGQGGLEQFF,TGTGCCAGTAGTATCGGACAGGGGGGATTGGAGCAGTTCTTC
TRBJ1-5,TRBV10-2,few,TRBD1,CASSPRGPQPQHF,TGCGCCAGCAGTCCCAGGGGGCCACAGCCCCAGCATTTT
TRBJ1-1,TRBV7-9,NA,NA,CASSLGSGTQNTEAFF,TGTGCCAGCAGCTTAGGGTCCGGGACACAGAACACTGAAGCTTTCTTT
TRBJ2-7,TRBV5-4,NA,NA,CASTRNGGSSYEQYF,TGTGCCAGCACTCGTAACGGGGGAAGCTCCTACGAGCAGTACTTC
TRBJ1-1,TRBV9,NA,TRBD1,CASSPYPLHRDRNTEAFF,TGTGCCAGCAGCCCATACCCCCTTCATCGGGACAGGAACACTGAAGCTTTCTTT
TRBJ1-2,TRBV6-1,NA,NA,CASRAGTRGVYTF,TGTGCCAGCAGGGCTGGGACACGCGGTGTCTACACCTTC